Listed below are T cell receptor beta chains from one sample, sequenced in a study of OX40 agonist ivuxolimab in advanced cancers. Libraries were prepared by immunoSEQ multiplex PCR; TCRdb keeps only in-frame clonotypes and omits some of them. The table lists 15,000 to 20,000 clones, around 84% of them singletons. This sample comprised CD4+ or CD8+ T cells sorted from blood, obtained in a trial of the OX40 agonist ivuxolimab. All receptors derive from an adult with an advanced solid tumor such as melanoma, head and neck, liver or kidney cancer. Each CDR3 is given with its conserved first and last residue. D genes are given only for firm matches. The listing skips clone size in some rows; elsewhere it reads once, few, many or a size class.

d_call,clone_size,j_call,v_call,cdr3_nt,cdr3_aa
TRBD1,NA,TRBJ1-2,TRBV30,TGTGCCTGGAGTCCCCCCGGGACAGGGGGCTGGTCCTATGGCTACACCTTC,CAWSPPGTGGWSYGYTF
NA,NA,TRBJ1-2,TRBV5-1,TGCGCCAGCTCGGAGGCTAACTATGGCTACACCTTC,CASSEANYGYTF
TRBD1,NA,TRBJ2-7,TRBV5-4,TGTGCCAGCAGCCCCGGGACAGGGACCTACGAGCAGTACTTC,CASSPGTGTYEQYF
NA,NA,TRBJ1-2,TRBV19,TGTGCCAGTAGTATTTCGGGGCGGACTAACTATGGCTACACCTTC,CASSISGRTNYGYTF
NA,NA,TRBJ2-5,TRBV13,TGTGCCAGCAGCTTAAGGAGCTACCAAGAGACCCAGTACTTC,CASSLRSYQETQYF
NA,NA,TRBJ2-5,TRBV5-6,TGTGCCAGCAGCTTAGGGCACTCGCAAGCCGGGACCCAGTACTTC,CASSLGHSQAGTQYF
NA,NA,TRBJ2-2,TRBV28,TGTGCCAGCAGACTCGGGGGCTCCGGGGAGCTGTTTTTT,CASRLGGSGELFF
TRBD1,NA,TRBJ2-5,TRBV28,TGTGCCAGCAGTTTGTTGTGGACAGGTGGTAAAGAGACCCAGTACTTC,CASSLLWTGGKETQYF
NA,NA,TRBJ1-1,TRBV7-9,TGTGCCAGCAGCCCCGGACGGGGGAGAGTCACTGAAGCTTTCTTT,CASSPGRGRVTEAFF
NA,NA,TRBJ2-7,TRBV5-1,TGCGCCAGCAGCTACACGTCAGGGTTGGGATCCTACGAGCAGTACTTC,CASSYTSGLGSYEQYF
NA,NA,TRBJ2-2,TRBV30,TGTGCCTGGAGGGGGGGACGGAAGAACACCGGGGAGCTGTTTTTT,CAWRGGRKNTGELFF
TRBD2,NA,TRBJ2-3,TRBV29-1,TGCAGCGTTGAAGAACTCGAACTAGCGGGGGCAGATACGCAGTATTTT,CSVEELELAGADTQYF
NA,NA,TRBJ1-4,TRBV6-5,TGTGCCAGCAGTTTGAGGGCACTTAATGAAAAACTGTTTTTT,CASSLRALNEKLFF
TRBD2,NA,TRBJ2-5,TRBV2,TGTGCCAGTCGCCGCTCCTTCCTCAGGGCGGGAGTCCGGGAAGAGACCCAGTACTTC,CASRRSFLRAGVREETQYF
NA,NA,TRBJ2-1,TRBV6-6,TGTGCCAGCAGCCAGTCGACCGCCTACAATGAGCAGTTCTTC,CASSQSTAYNEQFF
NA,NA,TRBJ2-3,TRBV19,TGTGCCAGTAGTAGCGGGACAGCTCTTATCACAGATACGCAGTATTTT,CASSSGTALITDTQYF
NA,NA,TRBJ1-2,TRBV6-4,TGTGCCAGCATGTCGGAGGCTAACTATGGCTACACCTTC,CASMSEANYGYTF
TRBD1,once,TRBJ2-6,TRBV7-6,TGTGCCAGCAGCCCCAGACAGGGTGCTCTCTCTGGGGCCAACGTCCTGACTTTC,CASSPRQGALSGANVLTF
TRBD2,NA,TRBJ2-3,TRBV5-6,TGTGCCAGCAGCCATTTAGCGGGTGACACAGATACGCAGTATTTT,CASSHLAGDTDTQYF
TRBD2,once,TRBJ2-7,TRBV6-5,TGTGCCAGCAGTTACTTCGGGGGGTCCTACGAGCAGTACTTC,CASSYFGGSYEQYF
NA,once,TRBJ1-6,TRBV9,TGTGCCAGCAGCGTAGGGTTTAGCGGAGCTCTCGGTTCACCCCTCCACTTT,CASSVGFSGALGSPLHF
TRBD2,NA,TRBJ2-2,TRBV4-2,TGTGCCAGCAGCCAAGGGGGGGGGATGACCGGGGAGCTGTTTTTT,CASSQGGGMTGELFF
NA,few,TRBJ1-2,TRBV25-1,TGTGCCAGCAGTGAGGAGTCCTCAGGCTACACCTTC,CASSEESSGYTF
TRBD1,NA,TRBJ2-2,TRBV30,TGTGCCTGGAAAGGACAGGGGGTTTTGAACACCGGGGAGCTGTTTTTT,CAWKGQGVLNTGELFF
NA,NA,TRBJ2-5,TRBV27,TGTGCCAGCAGTAACCTAGGCCCGGACGGACTTGAGACCCAGTACTTC,CASSNLGPDGLETQYF
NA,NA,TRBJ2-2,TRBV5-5,TGTGCCAGCAGCACACGGACCGCGAACACCGGGGAGCTGTTTTTT,CASSTRTANTGELFF
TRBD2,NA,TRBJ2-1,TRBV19,TGTGCCAGTAGTCGGAGCGGGGTTAGCTCCTACAATGAGCAGTTCTTC,CASSRSGVSSYNEQFF
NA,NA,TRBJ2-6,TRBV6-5,TGTGCCAGCAGTTCAACAGGGGCCAACGTCCTGACTTTC,CASSSTGANVLTF
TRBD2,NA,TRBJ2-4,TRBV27,TGTGCCAGCAGCCTCGCGGTAGCGGGTTCCCAAAACATTCAGTACTTC,CASSLAVAGSQNIQYF
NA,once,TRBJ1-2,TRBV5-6,TGTGCCAGCAGCTTGGACAGGGTTCTTGGCTACACCTTC,CASSLDRVLGYTF
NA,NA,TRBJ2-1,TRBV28,TGTGCCAGCAGTTTAGGGCTCCAGGGCCCCAATGAGCAGTTCTTC,CASSLGLQGPNEQFF
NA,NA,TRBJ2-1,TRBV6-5,TGTGCCAGCAGTTACGACGGGAGCTCCTACAATGAGCAGTTCTTC,CASSYDGSSYNEQFF
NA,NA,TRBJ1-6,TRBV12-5,TGTGCTAGTGGTTTTCCACCGGCGGTGTATAATTCACCCCTCCACTTT,CASGFPPAVYNSPLHF
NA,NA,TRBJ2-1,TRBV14,TGTGCCAGCAGCCAACGGGGGCCCTCCAATGAGCAGTTCTTC,CASSQRGPSNEQFF
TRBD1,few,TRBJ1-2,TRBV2,TGTGCCAGCAGTGTACAGGGGGCGAGATATGGCTACACCTTC,CASSVQGARYGYTF
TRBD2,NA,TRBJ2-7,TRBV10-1,TGCGCCAGCAAGAAATTGCGGGAGAACGAGCAGTACTTC,CASKKLRENEQYF
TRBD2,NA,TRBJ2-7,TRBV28,TGTGCCAGCAGTCCCGGGACTAAAATCTACGAGCAGTACTTC,CASSPGTKIYEQYF
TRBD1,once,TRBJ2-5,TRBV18,TGTGCCAGCTCACCGAGACAGGGACAAGAGACCCAGTACTTC,CASSPRQGQETQYF
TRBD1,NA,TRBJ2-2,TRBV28,TGTGCCAGTATCCAGGGGGCCTCGAACACCGGGGAGCTGTTTTTT,CASIQGASNTGELFF
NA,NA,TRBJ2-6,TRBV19,TGTGCCAGTAGCCGAGGACAACTCTCTGGGGCCAACGTCCTGACTTTC,CASSRGQLSGANVLTF
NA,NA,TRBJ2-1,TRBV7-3,TGTGCCAGCAGCTTTGCGGGTGGCTCCTACAATGAGCAGTTCTTC,CASSFAGGSYNEQFF
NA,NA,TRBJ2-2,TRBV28,TGTGCCAGCAGTTTATTGACAGGTCAAGTAGGGGAGCTGTTTTTT,CASSLLTGQVGELFF
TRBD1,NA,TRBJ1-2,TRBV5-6,TGTGCCAGCAGCTTGTATAGGGGGCGCAGCTATGGCTACACCTTC,CASSLYRGRSYGYTF
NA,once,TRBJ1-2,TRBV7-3,TGTGCCAGCAGCTCCAGCTGGGGAGGCTACACCTTC,CASSSSWGGYTF
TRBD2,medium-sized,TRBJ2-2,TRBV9,TGTGCCAGCAGCCCCGTAGCGGGAGCGACCACCGGGGAGCTGTTTTTT,CASSPVAGATTGELFF
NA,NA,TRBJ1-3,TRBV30,TGTGCCTGGAGTGTCTTGGGAAGCGGAAACACCATATATTTT,CAWSVLGSGNTIYF
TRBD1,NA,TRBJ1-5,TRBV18,TGTGCCAGCTCACCGGGACAGGGGATTCAGCCCCAGCATTTT,CASSPGQGIQPQHF
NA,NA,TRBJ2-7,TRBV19,TGTGCCAGTAGTCCAAGCGCCTACGAGCAGTACTTC,CASSPSAYEQYF
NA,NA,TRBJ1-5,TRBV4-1,TGCGCCAGCAGCCAAGAAGGGGACCGCAATCAGCCCCAGCATTTT,CASSQEGDRNQPQHF
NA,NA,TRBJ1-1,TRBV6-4,TGTGCCACGAGATCCACCTTAAACACTGAAGCTTTCTTT,CATRSTLNTEAFF
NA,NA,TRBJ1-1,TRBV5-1,TGCGCCAGCAGCCAGGGGATGAACACTGAAGCTTTCTTT,CASSQGMNTEAFF
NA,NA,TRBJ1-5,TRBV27,TGTGCCACTATGGCCCTATCCCCGGTAAATGAGCCCCAGCATTTT,CATMALSPVNEPQHF
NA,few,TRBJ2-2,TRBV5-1,TGCGCCAGCATGGAGGACAGGAACACCGGGGAGCTGTTTTTT,CASMEDRNTGELFF